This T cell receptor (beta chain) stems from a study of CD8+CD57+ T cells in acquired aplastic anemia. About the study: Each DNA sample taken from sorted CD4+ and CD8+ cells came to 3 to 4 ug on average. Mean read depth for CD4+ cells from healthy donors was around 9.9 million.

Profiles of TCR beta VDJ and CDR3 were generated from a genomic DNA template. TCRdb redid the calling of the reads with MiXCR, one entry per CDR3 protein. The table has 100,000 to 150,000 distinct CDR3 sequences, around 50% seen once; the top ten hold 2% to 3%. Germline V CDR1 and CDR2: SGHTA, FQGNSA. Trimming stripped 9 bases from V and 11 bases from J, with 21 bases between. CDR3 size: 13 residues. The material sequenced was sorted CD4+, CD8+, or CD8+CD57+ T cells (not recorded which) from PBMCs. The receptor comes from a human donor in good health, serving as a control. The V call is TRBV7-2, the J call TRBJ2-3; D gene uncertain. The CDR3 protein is CASSLAPHPLQYF. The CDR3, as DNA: TGTGCCAGTTCCCTCGCGCCCCATCCATTGCAGTATTTT.